These T cell receptor beta chains were read from a single sample in a study of cytomegalovirus exposure and HLA in healthy donors. The data were produced by immunoSEQ multiplex PCR, yet TCRdb's version contains in-frame clones alone and is incomplete. The sample contains around 110,000 clones, roughly 69% of which appear only once. Sequencing used PBMCs. These receptors all stem from a woman aged 30 to 39 in good health and CMV-seronegative. Both conserved end residues are part of each CDR3. A D gene is named only where the DNA matches it firmly. Only some rows state a clone size, as once, few, many or a class for expanded clones.

TRBJ1-1	NA	TRBV5-4	TRBD1	CASSPGQGDTEAFF	TGTGCCAGCAGCCCGGGACAGGGTGACACTGAAGCTTTCTTT
TRBJ2-5	NA	TRBV5-1	TRBD1	CASTLGTGPQETQYF	TGCGCCAGCACCTTGGGGACAGGGCCTCAAGAGACCCAGTACTTC
TRBJ2-1	NA	TRBV4-1	TRBD2	CASSQGPGGGLANNEQFF	TGCGCCAGCAGCCAAGGCCCGGGTGGAGGACTAGCCAACAATGAGCAGTTCTTC
TRBJ1-2	NA	TRBV2	NA	CASSEPSGGDYGYTF	TGTGCCAGCAGTGAACCCTCGGGGGGCGACTATGGCTACACCTTC
TRBJ2-1	few	TRBV10-3	NA	CAISESGDGTYNEQFF	TGTGCCATCAGTGAGTCAGGGGATGGGACCTACAATGAGCAGTTCTTC
TRBJ2-3	medium-sized	TRBV6-4	NA	CASSDSAGRADTQYF	TGTGCCAGCAGTGACTCGGCGGGAAGAGCAGATACGCAGTATTTT
TRBJ1-2	NA	TRBV7-8	NA	CASSLTGSNYGYTF	TGTGCCAGCAGCTTAACGGGGAGTAACTATGGCTACACCTTC
TRBJ1-5	NA	TRBV4-1	TRBD1	CASSEYGDRGQPQHF	TGCGCCAGCAGCGAATATGGGGACAGGGGTCAGCCCCAGCATTTT
TRBJ2-3	NA	TRBV4-1	NA	CASSAGGSTDTQYF	TGCGCCAGCAGCGCCGGCGGAAGCACAGATACGCAGTATTTT
TRBJ2-5	once	TRBV7-9	NA	CASSPQRSQETQYF	TGTGCCAGCAGCCCGCAGCGGAGCCAAGAGACCCAGTACTTC
TRBJ2-5	NA	TRBV9	TRBD1	CASSPRTGGETQYF	TGTGCCAGCAGCCCCCGGACAGGGGGGGAGACCCAGTACTTC
TRBJ1-1	NA	TRBV7-9	TRBD1	CASSPPTGKTEAFF	TGTGCCAGCAGCCCACCGACAGGGAAGACTGAAGCTTTCTTT
TRBJ2-1	few	TRBV13	TRBD2	CASRRLAGDNEQFF	TGTGCCAGCAGGCGACTAGCGGGAGACAATGAGCAGTTCTTC
TRBJ2-7	NA	TRBV19	NA	CASSISGSGTYEQYF	TGTGCCAGTAGTATATCTGGGTCCGGGACCTACGAGCAGTACTTC
TRBJ1-2	once	TRBV5-1	TRBD1	CASSHRDSATTGYGYTF	TGCGCCAGCAGCCACCGGGACAGTGCCACTACCGGCTATGGCTACACCTTC
TRBJ2-1	NA	TRBV7-2	TRBD2	CASRQKTGTSGSSEQFF	TGTGCCAGCAGACAAAAAACCGGGACTAGCGGGAGCAGTGAGCAGTTCTTC
TRBJ1-1	NA	TRBV9	NA	CASSRKGTRAFF	TGTGCCAGCAGCCGGAAGGGGACTAGGGCTTTCTTT
TRBJ2-1	NA	TRBV7-9	TRBD2	CASRGTSGSAFEQFF	TGTGCCAGCAGGGGGACTAGCGGGAGTGCCTTTGAGCAGTTCTTC
TRBJ2-1	NA	TRBV20-1	NA	CSARERYEQFF	TGCAGTGCCAGAGAACGGTATGAGCAGTTCTTC
TRBJ1-6	NA	TRBV27	NA	CASSSNNSPLHF	TGTGCCAGCAGTTCAAATAATTCACCCCTCCACTTT
TRBJ2-7	NA	TRBV10-3	TRBD1	CAIRTGTGDYEQYF	TGTGCCATCCGAACCGGGACAGGGGACTACGAGCAGTACTTC
TRBJ2-3	once	TRBV6-5	TRBD1	CASSYWGQYTDTQYF	TGTGCCAGCAGTTACTGGGGACAGTACACAGATACGCAGTATTTT
TRBJ1-2	NA	TRBV7-2	NA	CASSPDKNYGYTF	TGTGCCAGCAGCCCCGACAAGAACTATGGCTACACCTTC
TRBJ2-3	NA	TRBV18	TRBD2	CASSPRPLSGTSWPDTQYF	TGTGCCAGCTCACCAAGACCCCTGTCCGGGACTAGCTGGCCAGATACGCAGTATTTT
TRBJ2-3	NA	TRBV29-1	NA	CSALSPTDTQYF	TGCAGCGCCCTGTCTCCCACAGATACGCAGTATTTT
TRBJ2-3	NA	TRBV27	TRBD1	CASSWGRGRDTQYF	TGTGCCAGCAGTTGGGGCAGGGGGCGCGATACGCAGTATTTT
TRBJ1-5	few	TRBV7-8	NA	CASSLARARGHQPQHF	TGTGCCAGCAGCTTAGCTCGAGCCAGGGGTCATCAGCCCCAGCATTTT
TRBJ2-1	few	TRBV6-5	TRBD2	CASKSPGREGNEQFF	TGTGCCAGCAAATCCCCGGGGAGGGAAGGGAATGAGCAGTTCTTC
TRBJ2-7	NA	TRBV27	NA	CASGRYEQYF	TGTGCCAGCGGGAGGTACGAGCAGTACTTC
TRBJ2-2	NA	TRBV7-3	TRBD1	CASSSQGARELFF	TGTGCCAGCAGCTCCCAGGGGGCCAGGGAGCTGTTTTTT
TRBJ2-3	NA	TRBV5-1	TRBD2	CASSPGDLAGADTQYF	TGCGCCAGCAGCCCCGGTGACCTAGCGGGAGCAGATACGCAGTATTTT
TRBJ1-3	few	TRBV14	NA	CASSRYSGNTIYF	TGTGCCAGCAGCCGTTACTCTGGAAACACCATATATTTT
TRBJ1-1	NA	TRBV6-1	NA	CASSEGAVRGTEAFF	TGTGCCAGCAGTGAAGGGGCGGTCAGGGGTACTGAAGCTTTCTTT
TRBJ1-2	NA	TRBV2	TRBD1	CASSENPTGKYGYTF	TGTGCCAGCAGTGAAAACCCGACAGGGAAGTATGGCTACACCTTC
TRBJ2-7	few	TRBV7-9	TRBD1	CASSPGTGREQYF	TGTGCCAGCAGCCCCGGGACAGGGCGCGAGCAGTACTTC
TRBJ1-1	NA	TRBV12-5	NA	CASGPLGGSTEAFF	TGTGCTAGTGGTCCCTTGGGGGGTAGCACTGAAGCTTTCTTT
TRBJ2-6	few	TRBV7-9	NA	CASPLNSGANVLTF	TGTGCCAGCCCACTAAACTCTGGGGCCAACGTCCTGACTTTC
TRBJ2-1	NA	TRBV28	NA	CASSSPSVFEQFF	TGTGCCAGCAGTTCGCCTAGCGTGTTTGAGCAGTTCTTC
TRBJ1-1	NA	TRBV7-2	NA	CASSLETRRAFF	TGTGCCAGCAGCTTAGAAACCCGGAGGGCTTTCTTT
TRBJ1-4	NA	TRBV28	TRBD1	CASSQLQGANLPTNEKLFF	TGTGCCAGCAGTCAACTACAGGGGGCGAACCTTCCAACTAATGAAAAACTGTTTTTT
TRBJ2-5	few	TRBV4-1	NA	CASSQVLPSQETQYF	TGCGCCAGCAGCCAAGTATTGCCTAGCCAAGAGACCCAGTACTTC
TRBJ2-3	NA	TRBV6-5	NA	CASRLFGETDTQYF	TGTGCCAGCAGACTTTTCGGGGAGACAGATACGCAGTATTTT
TRBJ2-1	NA	TRBV19	TRBD2	CASRHLAGGNEQFF	TGTGCCAGTAGACATCTAGCGGGAGGCAATGAGCAGTTCTTC